The 5 T cell receptor beta chains below come from one sample, sequenced in a study of cytomegalovirus exposure and HLA in healthy donors. Primers included in the PCR were 60 Vbeta and 13 Jbeta primers. The table came from immunoSEQ multiplex PCR; TCRdb's copy has only in-frame clones and leaves some out. The sample records some 130,000 clones, over 60% being singletons. Sequenced input: PBMCs. Receptors were obtained from a middle-aged man in good health and CMV-seronegative.

The rearrangement links TRBV13 to TRBJ2-3, with D maybe TRBD2 (5 bases). This CDR3 spans 11 amino acids. The germline CDR1 and CDR2 sequences are PRHDT and FYEKMQ (reference sequence). Trimming pared 0 bases from V and 10 bases from J, leaving 5 bases between. CDR3 loop: CASSLGAAQYF. The CDR3, as DNA: TGTGCCAGCAGCTTAGGAGCGGCGCAGTATTTT.

This chain links TRBV15 with TRBJ2-3, with TRBD2 matching 10 bases. Per germline, CDR1 LNHNV and CDR2 YYDKDF (reference sequence). CDR3 size: 15 residues. With 4 bases clipped from V and 1 base from J, the junction kept 2 bases outside the gene matches. As DNA, the CDR3 is TGTGCCACCAGCAAAGGGACTAGCGGCACAGATACGCAGTATTTT. Its protein product is CATSKGTSGTDTQYF.

This chain links TRBV2 with TRBJ1-3; D perhaps matches TRBD1 (6 bases). This CDR3 has 14 residues. CDR1 SNHLY and CDR2 FYNNEI come from the germline V gene. V was shortened by 2 bases and J by 4 bases, with 9 bases between the two germline ends. This chain's CDR3 is CASSENRAGNTIYF. The CDR3 DNA follows: TGTGCCAGCAGTGAAAACAGGGCCGGAAACACCATATATTTT. Drawing the rest from reference TRBV2 and TRBJ1-3, the complete variable domain is EPEVTQTPSHQVTQMGQEVILRCVPISNHLYFYWYRQILGQKVEFLVSFYNNEISEKSEIFDDQFSVERPDGSNFTLKIRSTKLEDSAMYFCASSENRAGNTIYFGEGSWLTVV.

The chain recombines TRBV28 with TRBJ2-3, with 8 bases lining up with TRBD2. This CDR3 region has 14 residues. With V trimmed by 2 bases and J by 11 bases, 9 bases remained unmatched. Germline loops: CDR1 MDHEN, CDR2 SYDVKM. The CDR3 spells CASSLLAGFWGQYF. CDR3 nucleotide sequence: TGTGCCAGCAGTTTACTAGCGGGTTTTTGGGGGCAGTATTTT. Full variable domain (missing parts from reference TRBV28 and TRBJ2-3): DVKVTQSSRYLVKRTGEKVFLECVQDMDHENMFWYRQDPGLGLRLIYFSYDVKMKEKGDIPEGYSVSREKKERFSLILESASTNQTSMYLCASSLLAGFWGQYFGPGTRLTVL.

V is TRBV6-5 and J is TRBJ2-7; D is perhaps TRBD1 (6 bases). The CDR3 consists of 15 residues. With 6 bases removed from V and 1 base from J, the gap between germline ends came to 16 bases. CDR1 and CDR2 from the germline V gene are MNHEY and SVGAGI. CDR3 DNA: TGTGCCAGCAGCTACCAGGGGCCCCCTTCCTACGAGCAGTACTTC. Protein: CASSYQGPPSYEQYF.